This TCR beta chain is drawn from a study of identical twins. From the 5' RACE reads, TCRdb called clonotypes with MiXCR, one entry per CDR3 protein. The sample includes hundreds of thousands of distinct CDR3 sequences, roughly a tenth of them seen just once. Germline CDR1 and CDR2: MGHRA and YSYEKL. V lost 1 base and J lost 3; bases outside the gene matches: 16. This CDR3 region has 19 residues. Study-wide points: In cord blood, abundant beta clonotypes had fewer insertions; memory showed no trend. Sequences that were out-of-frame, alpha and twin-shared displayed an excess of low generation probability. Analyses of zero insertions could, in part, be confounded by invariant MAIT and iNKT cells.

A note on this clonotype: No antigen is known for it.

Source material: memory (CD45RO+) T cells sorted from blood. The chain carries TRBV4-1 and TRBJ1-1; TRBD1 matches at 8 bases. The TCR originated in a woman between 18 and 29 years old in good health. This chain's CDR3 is CASSQATTGQGTPYTEAFF. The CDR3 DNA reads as TGCGCCAGCAGCCAAGCCACGACCGGACAGGGTACCCCCTACACTGAAGCTTTCTTT.